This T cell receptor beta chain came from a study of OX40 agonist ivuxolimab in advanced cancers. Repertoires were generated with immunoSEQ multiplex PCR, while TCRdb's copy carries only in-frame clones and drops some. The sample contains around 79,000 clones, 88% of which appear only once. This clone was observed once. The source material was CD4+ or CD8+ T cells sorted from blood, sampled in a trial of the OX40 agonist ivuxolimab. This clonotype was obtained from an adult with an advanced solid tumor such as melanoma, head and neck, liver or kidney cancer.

Written as DNA, the CDR3 is TGTGCCAGCAGCTTATGGACTCAATCTGAAGCTTTCTTT. Protein: CASSLWTQSEAFF. This chain connects TRBV7-2 to TRBJ1-1; D is undetermined. The CDR3 sequence is 13 residues long. Between the trimmed V and J ends, which lost 2 bases and 6 bases, there was a span of 10 bases. CDR1 SGHTA and CDR2 FQGNSA come from the germline V gene.